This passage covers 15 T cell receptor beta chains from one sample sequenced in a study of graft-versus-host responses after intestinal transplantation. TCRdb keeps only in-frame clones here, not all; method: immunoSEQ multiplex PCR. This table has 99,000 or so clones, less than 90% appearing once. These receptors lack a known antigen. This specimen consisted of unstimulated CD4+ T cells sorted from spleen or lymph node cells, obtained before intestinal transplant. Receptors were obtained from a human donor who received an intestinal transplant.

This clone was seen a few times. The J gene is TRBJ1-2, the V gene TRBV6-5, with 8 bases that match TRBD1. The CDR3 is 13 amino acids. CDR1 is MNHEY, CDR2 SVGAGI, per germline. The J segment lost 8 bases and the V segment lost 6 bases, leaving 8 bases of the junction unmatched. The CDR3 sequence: CASRVTGAGGYTF. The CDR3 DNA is TGTGCCAGCAGAGTGACAGGGGCGGGGGGCTACACCTTC.

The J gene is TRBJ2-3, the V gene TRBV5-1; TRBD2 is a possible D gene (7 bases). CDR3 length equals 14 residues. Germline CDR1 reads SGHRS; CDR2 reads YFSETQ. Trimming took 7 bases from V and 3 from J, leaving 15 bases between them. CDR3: CASHGGRATDTQYF. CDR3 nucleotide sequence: TGCGCCAGCCACGGGGGGCGGGCTACAGATACGCAGTATTTT.

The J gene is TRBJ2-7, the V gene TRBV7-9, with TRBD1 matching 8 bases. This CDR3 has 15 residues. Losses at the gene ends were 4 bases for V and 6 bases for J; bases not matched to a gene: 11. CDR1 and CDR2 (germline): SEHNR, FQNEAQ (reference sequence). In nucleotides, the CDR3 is TGTGCCAGCAGCTCTCGACAGGGGCCAGTGAGCGAGCAGTACTTC. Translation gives CASSSRQGPVSEQYF.

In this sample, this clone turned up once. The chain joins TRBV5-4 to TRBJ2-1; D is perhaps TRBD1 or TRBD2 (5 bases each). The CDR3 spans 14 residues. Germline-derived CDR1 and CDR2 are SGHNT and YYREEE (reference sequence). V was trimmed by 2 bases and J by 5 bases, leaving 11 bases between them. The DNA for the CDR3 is TGTGCCAGCAGCTTCTCCGGGACCAACAATGAGCAGTTCTTC. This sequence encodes CASSFSGTNNEQFF.

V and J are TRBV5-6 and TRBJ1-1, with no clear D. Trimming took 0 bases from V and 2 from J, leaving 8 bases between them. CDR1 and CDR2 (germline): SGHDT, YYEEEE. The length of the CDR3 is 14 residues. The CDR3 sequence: CASSLGRFNTEAFF. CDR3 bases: TGTGCCAGCAGCTTGGGACGGTTCAACACTGAAGCTTTCTTT. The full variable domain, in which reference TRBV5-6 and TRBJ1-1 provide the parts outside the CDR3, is DAGVTQSPTHLIKTRGQQVTLRCSPKSGHDTVSWYQQALGQGPQFIFQYYEEEERQRGNFPDRFSGHQFPNYSSELNVNALLLGDSALYLCASSLGRFNTEAFFGQGTRLTVV.

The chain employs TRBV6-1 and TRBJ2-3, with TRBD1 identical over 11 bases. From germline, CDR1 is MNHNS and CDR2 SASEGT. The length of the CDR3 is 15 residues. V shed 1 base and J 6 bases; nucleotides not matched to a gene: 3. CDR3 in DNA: TGTGCCAGCAGTGAAGGGGGACAGGGGGGTGATACGCAGTATTTT. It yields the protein CASSEGGQGGDTQYF.

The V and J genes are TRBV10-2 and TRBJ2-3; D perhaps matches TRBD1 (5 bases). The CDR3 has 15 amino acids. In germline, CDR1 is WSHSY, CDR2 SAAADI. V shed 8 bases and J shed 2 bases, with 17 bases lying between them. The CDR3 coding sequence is TGCGCCAGCGGACGCCCAGGGCGAATCACAGATACGCAGTATTTT. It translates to CASGRPGRITDTQYF.

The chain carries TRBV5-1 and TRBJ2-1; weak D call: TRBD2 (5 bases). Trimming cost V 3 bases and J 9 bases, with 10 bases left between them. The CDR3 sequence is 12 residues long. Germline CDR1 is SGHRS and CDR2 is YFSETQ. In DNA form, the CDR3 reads TGCGCCAGCAGCTCCGGGGAAGGTGAGCAGTTCTTC. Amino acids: CASSSGEGEQFF.

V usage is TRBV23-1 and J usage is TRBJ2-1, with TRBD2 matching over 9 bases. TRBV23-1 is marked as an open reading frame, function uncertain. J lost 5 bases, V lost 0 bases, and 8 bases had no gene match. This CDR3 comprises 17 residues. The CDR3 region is CASSQSKGLARNNEQFF. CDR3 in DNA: TGCGCCAGCAGTCAATCGAAAGGACTAGCGAGAAACAATGAGCAGTTCTTC.

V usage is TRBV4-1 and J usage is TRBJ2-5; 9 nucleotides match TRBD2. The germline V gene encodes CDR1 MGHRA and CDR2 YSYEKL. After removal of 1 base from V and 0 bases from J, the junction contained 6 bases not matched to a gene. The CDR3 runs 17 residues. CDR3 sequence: CASSQAAGGLYQETQYF. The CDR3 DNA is TGCGCCAGCAGCCAAGCAGCGGGGGGATTGTACCAAGAGACCCAGTACTTC.

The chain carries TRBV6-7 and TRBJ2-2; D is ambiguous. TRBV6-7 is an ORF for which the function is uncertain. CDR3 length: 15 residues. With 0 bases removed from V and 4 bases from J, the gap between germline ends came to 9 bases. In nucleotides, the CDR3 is TGTGCCAGCAGTTACTCGTTCTCCCGCACCGGGGAGCTGTTTTTT. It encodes CASSYSFSRTGELFF.

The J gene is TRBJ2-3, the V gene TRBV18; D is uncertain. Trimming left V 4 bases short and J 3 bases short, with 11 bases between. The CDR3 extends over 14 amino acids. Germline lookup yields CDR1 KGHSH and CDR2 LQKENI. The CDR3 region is CASSRVPITDTQYF. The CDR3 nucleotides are TGTGCCAGCTCACGGGTACCAATAACAGATACGCAGTATTTT.

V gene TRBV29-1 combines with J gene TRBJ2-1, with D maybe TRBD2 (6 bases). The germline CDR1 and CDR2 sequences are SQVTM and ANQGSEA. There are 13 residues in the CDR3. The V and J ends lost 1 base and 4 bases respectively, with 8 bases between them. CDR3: CSVEAGAYNEQFF. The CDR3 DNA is TGCAGCGTTGAAGCGGGAGCGTACAATGAGCAGTTCTTC.

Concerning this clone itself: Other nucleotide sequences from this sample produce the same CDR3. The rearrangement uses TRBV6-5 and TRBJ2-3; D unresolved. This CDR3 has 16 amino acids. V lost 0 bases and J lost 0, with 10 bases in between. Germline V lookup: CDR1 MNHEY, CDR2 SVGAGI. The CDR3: CASSYSGTSSTDTQYF. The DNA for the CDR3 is TGTGCCAGCAGTTACTCAGGAACCTCTAGCACAGATACGCAGTATTTT.

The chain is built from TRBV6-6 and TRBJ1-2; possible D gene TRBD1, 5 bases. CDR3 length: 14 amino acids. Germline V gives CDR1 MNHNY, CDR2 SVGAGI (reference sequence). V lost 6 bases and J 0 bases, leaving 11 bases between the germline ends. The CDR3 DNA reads TGTGCCAGCAGGAAGACAGTTACTAACTATGGCTACACCTTC. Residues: CASRKTVTNYGYTF.